The rows below give T cell receptor beta chains drawn from one sample of a study of T cells in Graves' hyperthyroidism and ophthalmopathy. Each CDR3 protein is one row after TCRdb ran MiXCR on the multiplex PCR reads. The repertoire holds 500,000 to 600,000 distinct CDR3 sequences, approximately 44% seen once, with around 8% in the top ten. Sequenced: peripheral blood or thyroid tissue (not recorded which). The receptor set was obtained from a woman aged 18-35 years with Graves' hyperthyroidism. Each CDR3 is given with its conserved first and last residue.

CDR3 protein,J gene,V gene
CASSAGTGGVGYEQYF,TRBJ2-7,TRBV12-3/TRBV12-4
CSLEGWQPQHF,TRBJ1-5,TRBV29-1
CASSFLGGQVSYEQYF,TRBJ2-7,TRBV11-2
CASSYSSWTGPNEQYF,TRBJ2-7,TRBV6-6
CASSPRTGGTEAFF,TRBJ1-1,TRBV19
CASSFRANNEKLFF,TRBJ1-4,TRBV18
CASSVEDRVIEKLFF,TRBJ1-4,TRBV9
CASSLVSIWGQENTEAFF,TRBJ1-1,TRBV5-1
CSVEGFVFQFGTEAFF,TRBJ1-1,TRBV29-1
CATQPLQSGASNYGYTF,TRBJ1-2,TRBV10-3
CATSRDQGEPQHF,TRBJ1-5,TRBV15
CSANREGLVTAQYF,TRBJ2-5,TRBV20-1
CASSIDLLQGVKNSNQPQHF,TRBJ1-5,TRBV19
CASSSRTGLNTEAFF,TRBJ1-1,TRBV5-5
CSARETGIYGYTIYF,TRBJ1-3,TRBV20-1
CSASPGTFGESGANVLTF,TRBJ2-6,TRBV20-1
CASSQTGRTEAFF,TRBJ1-1,TRBV19
CASSARVAGNNQPQHF,TRBJ1-5,TRBV11-2
CASSYIAETYEQYF,TRBJ2-7,TRBV6-6
CASSLDMVGELFF,TRBJ2-2,TRBV7-2
CASSYFGQGAGGYTF,TRBJ1-2,TRBV6-5
CASSGQGAVDTQYF,TRBJ2-3,TRBV2
CASLLGRMGQQYF,TRBJ2-7,TRBV7-2
CASSSDRAYNEQFF,TRBJ2-1,TRBV2
CASRDEKLFF,TRBJ1-4,TRBV2
CSAPKTVSSYEQYF,TRBJ2-7,TRBV20-1
CASSSMGQGDNQPQHF,TRBJ1-5,TRBV6-6
CASRKDRLNTEAFF,TRBJ1-1,TRBV6-6
CASSIVRTGAKTQYF,TRBJ2-5,TRBV19
CASSLYGGQGGHEQYF,TRBJ2-7,TRBV27
CASLRDPRGGTEAFF,TRBJ1-1,TRBV5-1